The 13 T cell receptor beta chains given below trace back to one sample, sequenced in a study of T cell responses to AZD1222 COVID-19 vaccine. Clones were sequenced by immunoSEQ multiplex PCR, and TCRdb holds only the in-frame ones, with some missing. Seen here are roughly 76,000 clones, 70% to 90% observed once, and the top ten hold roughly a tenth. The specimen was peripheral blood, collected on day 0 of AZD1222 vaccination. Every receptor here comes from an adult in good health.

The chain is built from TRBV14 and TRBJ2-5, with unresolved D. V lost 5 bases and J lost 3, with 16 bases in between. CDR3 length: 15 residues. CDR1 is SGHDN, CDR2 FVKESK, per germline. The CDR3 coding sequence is TGTGCCAGCAGCTCTCCCGGACCCCGAAAAGAGACCCAGTACTTC. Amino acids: CASSSPGPRKETQYF.

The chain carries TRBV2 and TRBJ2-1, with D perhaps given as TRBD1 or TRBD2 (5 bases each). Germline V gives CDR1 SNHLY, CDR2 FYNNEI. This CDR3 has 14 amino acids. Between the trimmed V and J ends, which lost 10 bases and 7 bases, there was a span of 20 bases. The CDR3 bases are TGTGCCACCCGGGGCTCGACAAGAATGAATGAGCAGTTCTTC. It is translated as CATRGSTRMNEQFF. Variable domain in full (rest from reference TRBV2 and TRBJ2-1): EPEVTQTPSHQVTQMGQEVILRCVPISNHLYFYWYRQILGQKVEFLVSFYNNEISEKSEIFDDQFSVERPDGSNFTLKIRSTKLEDSAMYFCATRGSTRMNEQFFGPGTRLTVL.

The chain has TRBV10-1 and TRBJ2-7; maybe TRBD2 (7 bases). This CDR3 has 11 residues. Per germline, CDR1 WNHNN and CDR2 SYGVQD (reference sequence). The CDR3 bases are TGCGCTAAGGTCGGGGGGCACGAGCAGTACGTC. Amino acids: CAKVGGHEQYV.

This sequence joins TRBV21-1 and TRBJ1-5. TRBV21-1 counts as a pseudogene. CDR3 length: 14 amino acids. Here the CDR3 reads CASSQIGSNQPQHF. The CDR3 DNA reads TGTGCCAGCAGCCAAATTGGGAGTAATCAGCCCCAGCATTTT.

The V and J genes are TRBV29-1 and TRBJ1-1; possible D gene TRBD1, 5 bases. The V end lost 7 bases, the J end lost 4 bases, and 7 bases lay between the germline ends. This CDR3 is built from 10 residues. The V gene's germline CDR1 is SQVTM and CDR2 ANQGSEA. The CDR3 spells CSAGGTEAFF. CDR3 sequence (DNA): TGCAGCGCCGGGGGCACTGAAGCTTTCTTT.

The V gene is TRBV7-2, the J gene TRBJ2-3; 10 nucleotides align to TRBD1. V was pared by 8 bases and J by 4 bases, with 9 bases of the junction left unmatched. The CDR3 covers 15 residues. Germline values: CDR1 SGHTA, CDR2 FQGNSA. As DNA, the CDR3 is TGTGCCAGCGCCGACAGGGGGCGCATTTCAGATACGCAGTATTTT. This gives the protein CASADRGRISDTQYF.

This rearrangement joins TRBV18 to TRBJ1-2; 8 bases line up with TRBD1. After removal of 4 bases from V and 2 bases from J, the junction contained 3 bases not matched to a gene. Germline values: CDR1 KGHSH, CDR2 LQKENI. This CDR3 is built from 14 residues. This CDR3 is CASSQDRENYGYTF. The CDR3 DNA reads TGTGCCAGCTCACAGGACAGGGAAAACTATGGCTACACCTTC.

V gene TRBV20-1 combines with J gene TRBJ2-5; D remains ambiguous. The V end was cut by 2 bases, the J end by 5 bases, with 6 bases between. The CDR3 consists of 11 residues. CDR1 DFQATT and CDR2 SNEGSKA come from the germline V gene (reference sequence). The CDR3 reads CSARTVETQYF. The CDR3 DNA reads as TGCAGTGCTAGAACAGTGGAGACCCAGTACTTC.

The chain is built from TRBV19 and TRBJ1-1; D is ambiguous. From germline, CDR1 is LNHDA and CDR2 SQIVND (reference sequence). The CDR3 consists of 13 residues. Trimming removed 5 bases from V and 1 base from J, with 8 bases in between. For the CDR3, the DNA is TGTGCCAGTAGTGCACAGCCGAACACTGAAGCTTTCTTT. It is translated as CASSAQPNTEAFF.

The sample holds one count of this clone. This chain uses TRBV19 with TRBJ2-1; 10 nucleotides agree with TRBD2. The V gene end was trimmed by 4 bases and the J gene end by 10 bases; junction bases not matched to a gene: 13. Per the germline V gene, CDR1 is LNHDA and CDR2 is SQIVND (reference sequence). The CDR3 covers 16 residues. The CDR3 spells CASSTSGGVVGKEQFF. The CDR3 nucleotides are TGTGCCAGTAGTACTAGCGGGGGTGTGGTGGGGAAAGAGCAGTTCTTC.

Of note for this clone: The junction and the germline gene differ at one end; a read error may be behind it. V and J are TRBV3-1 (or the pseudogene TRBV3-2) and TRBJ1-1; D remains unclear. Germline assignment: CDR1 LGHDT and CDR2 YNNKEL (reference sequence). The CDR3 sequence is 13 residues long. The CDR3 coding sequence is TGTGCCAGCAGCCGACCGCCGAACGCTGAAGCTTTCTTT. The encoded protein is CASSRPPNAEAFF.

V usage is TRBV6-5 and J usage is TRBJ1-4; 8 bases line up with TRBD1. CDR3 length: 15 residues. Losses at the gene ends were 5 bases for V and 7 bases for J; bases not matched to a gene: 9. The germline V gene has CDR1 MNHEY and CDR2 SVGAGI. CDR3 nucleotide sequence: TGTGCCAGCAGTCCCTCCGGGACAGGCGGTGAAAAACTGTTTTTT. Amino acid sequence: CASSPSGTGGEKLFF.

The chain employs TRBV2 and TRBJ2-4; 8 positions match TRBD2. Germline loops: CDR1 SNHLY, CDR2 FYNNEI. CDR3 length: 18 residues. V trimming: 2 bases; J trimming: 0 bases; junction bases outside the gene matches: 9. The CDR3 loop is CASSELAGGPLAKNIQYF. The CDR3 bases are TGTGCCAGCAGTGAACTGGCGGGGGGACCCCTAGCCAAAAACATTCAGTACTTC.